The 17 T cell receptor delta chains below were found in one sample sequenced in a study of gamma-delta chains in newborns, infants, children. TCRdb reanalyzed the reads using CATT. Altogether 4,200 or so delta-chain clones are present, 6.2% being singletons, with the ten largest covering about 16%. The sample consisted of blood. These receptors all stem from a child who was a newborn, infant or young child, either healthy, febrile or measles-vaccinated (not recorded which).

This clone was found a few times. The chain links TRDV2 to TRDJ2; TRDD3 agrees at 8 bases. Per germline, CDR1 GEAIGNYY and CDR2 EKD. The CDR3 spans 17 residues. The junction had 5 bases not matched to a gene; V was cut back by 0 bases and J by 0 bases. This CDR3 reads CACDTGKGDTLTAQLFF. CDR3 DNA: TGTGCCTGTGACACCGGGAAGGGGGATACTTTGACAGCACAACTCTTCTTT.

By share of the sample, this clone is medium-sized. This chain links TRAV29/DV5 with TRDJ2, with TRDD3 matching 7 bases. The CDR3 totals 14 residues. The germline gives CDR1 NSMFDY, CDR2 ISSIKDK. Germline trimming cut 2 bases from V and 1 base from J; bases unmatched to any gene: 2. This CDR3 reads CAASYWGLTAQLFF. The CDR3 DNA follows: TGTGCAGCAAGTTACTGGGGTTTGACAGCACAACTCTTCTTT.

There are a few counts of this clone. The chain is built from TRDV2 and TRDJ2, with 10 bases that match TRDD3. The germline V gene encodes CDR1 GEAIGNYY and CDR2 EKD. After removal of 4 bases from V and 4 bases from J, the junction contained 8 bases not matched to a gene. The CDR3 is 16 amino acids. The CDR3 loop reads CACDRWGGYGTAQLFF. The CDR3 DNA sequence: TGTGCCTGTGATCGGTGGGGGGGATACGGGACAGCACAACTCTTCTTT.

Concerning this clone itself: The sample holds other DNA sequences that translate to the same CDR3. This sequence joins TRDV2 and TRDJ3, with 11 bases that match TRDD3. In germline, CDR1 is GEAIGNYY, CDR2 EKD. The length of the CDR3 is 20 residues. After removal of 2 bases from V and 0 bases from J, the junction contained 8 bases not matched to a gene. As DNA, the CDR3 is TGTGCCTGTGACAAGTACTGGGGGATATCCCGCTCCTGGGACACCCGACAGATGTTTTTC. This codes for CACDKYWGISRSWDTRQMFF.

This clone was observed a handful of times. The CDR3 loop reads CACDTGREDTWDTRQMFF. In nucleotides, the CDR3 is TGTGCCTGTGACACCGGAAGGGAGGATACCTGGGACACCCGACAGATGTTTTTC. The chain links TRDV2 to TRDJ3; a possible D gene is TRDD3 (5 bases). No J segment appears in TCRdb, so it was assigned here by matching the sequence to germline. The V end lost 0 bases, the J end lost 2 bases, and 13 bases lay between the germline ends. The germline CDR1 and CDR2 sequences are GEAIGNYY and EKD. This CDR3 is built from 18 residues.

This clone is categorized as large. The chain is built from TRDV2 and TRDJ3, with 7 positions matching TRDD3. CDR1 is GEAIGNYY and CDR2 is EKD in the germline V gene. V lost 0 bases to trimming and J lost 0 bases; unmatched junction nucleotides: 7. This CDR3 is 19 amino acids long. The CDR3 here is CACDTVRWGYSWDTRQMFF. For the CDR3, the DNA is TGTGCCTGTGACACCGTGCGGTGGGGATACTCCTGGGACACCCGACAGATGTTTTTC.

This clone is judged medium-sized. The sample carries other DNA sequences with the same CDR3. J is TRDJ3 and V is TRDV2; TRDD3 agrees at 11 bases. Trimming removed 3 bases from V and 0 bases from J; junction bases left unmatched: 3. Looked up from germline, CDR1 is GEAIGNYY and CDR2 is EKD. The CDR3 length is 18 residues. The CDR3 protein is CACDLLGDSSWDTRQMFF. The CDR3, as DNA: TGTGCCTGTGACCTACTGGGGGATAGCTCCTGGGACACCCGACAGATGTTTTTC.

Only a few counts were recorded for this clone. This chain joins TRDV2 and TRDJ3; 11 positions agree with TRDD3. The CDR3 consists of 17 residues. V shed 3 bases and J 3 bases; nucleotides not matched to a gene: 3. CDR1 GEAIGNYY and CDR2 EKD come from the germline V gene. CDR3 sequence: CACDPTGGYWDTRQMFF. CDR3 sequence (DNA): TGTGCCTGTGACCCTACTGGGGGATACTGGGACACCCGACAGATGTTTTTC.

This chain links TRDV2 with TRDJ3; 9 bases agree with TRDD3. The germline V gene encodes CDR1 GEAIGNYY and CDR2 EKD. This CDR3 is built from 20 residues. With V trimmed by 2 bases and J by 0 bases, 10 bases remained unmatched. The CDR3 DNA follows: TGTGCCTGTGACAAAACTGGGGGAAAAATGAGCTCCTGGGACACCCGACAGATGTTTTTC. Translated, it gives CACDKTGGKMSSWDTRQMFF.

The table lists this clone with a few counts. Other DNA sequences in this sample translate to the same CDR3. The chain couples TRDV2 to TRDJ3; 12 nucleotides agree with TRDD3. The CDR3 runs to 20 residues. The germline CDR1 and CDR2 sequences are GEAIGNYY and EKD. Trimming took 1 base from V and 0 from J; bases not matched to a gene: 6. CDR3 sequence reads: CACDTLLGDTSSWDTRQMFF. CDR3 nucleotides: TGTGCCTGTGACACGCTACTGGGGGATACTAGCTCCTGGGACACCCGACAGATGTTTTTC.

Regarding this clone: This CDR3 is also generated by other DNA sequences in the sample. The chain uses TRDV2 and TRDJ1, with TRDD3 matching 8 bases. The V and J ends lost 2 bases and 2 bases, in that order; junction bases with no gene match: 3. The germline gives CDR1 GEAIGNYY, CDR2 EKD. This CDR3 region has 14 residues. CDR3 loop: CACDKLGDTDKLIF. The DNA for the CDR3 is TGTGCCTGTGACAAGTTGGGGGATACCGATAAACTCATCTTT.

This clone was detected only a few times. This DNA translates differently at residue 13 from the TCRdb protein, which is that of a much larger clone; a read error is likely, and the protein shown is the DNA's own translation. In nucleotides, the CDR3 is TGTGCCTGTGACATACTGGGGGATACTTTGACAGCACGACTCTTCTTT. As protein: CACDILGDTLTARLFF. The chain links TRDV2 to TRDJ2; 12 bases match TRDD3. Germline V gene data show CDR1 as GEAIGNYY and CDR2 as EKD. The CDR3 totals 16 residues.

There are a few counts of this clone. Within the sample, other DNA sequences also encode this same CDR3. The V and J genes are TRDV2 and TRDJ3; D unclear. Trimming removed 0 bases at V and 0 bases at J, with 5 bases between. CDR1 GEAIGNYY and CDR2 EKD come from the germline V gene. The CDR3 spans 16 residues. The CDR3 DNA follows: TGTGCCTGTGACACCTGGGTCTCCTGGGACACCCGACAGATGTTTTTC. Protein: CACDTWVSWDTRQMFF.

This clone is medium-sized by share. CDR3 residues: CACDTVGIRADKLIF. The CDR3 nucleotides read TGTGCCTGTGACACCGTCGGGATACGCGCCGATAAACTCATCTTT. The gene calls are TRDV2 and TRDJ1, with TRDD3 matching 8 bases. The CDR3 is 15 residues long. Germline V gives CDR1 GEAIGNYY, CDR2 EKD. The trim removed 0 bases at V and 3 bases at J, leaving 5 bases unmatched.

This clone was seen a handful of times. Within the sample, other DNA sequences also encode this same CDR3. The chain is built from TRDV2 and TRDJ3, with 12 bases aligning to TRDD3. CDR1 is GEAIGNYY, CDR2 EKD, per germline. The J segment lost 0 bases and the V segment lost 1 base, leaving 3 bases of the junction unmatched. This CDR3 has 19 residues. CDR3 region: CACDTSWGIRSWDTRQMFF. DNA for the CDR3: TGTGCCTGTGACACGAGCTGGGGGATACGCTCCTGGGACACCCGACAGATGTTTTTC.

This clone turned up a few times. At residue 9, the translated DNA and the protein in TCRdb do not agree; the protein given here is derived from the DNA. This chain uses TRDV2 with TRDJ3, with 13 bases matching TRDD3. This CDR3 has 17 amino acids. V was clipped by 3 bases and J by 3 bases; unmatched bases: 1. Germline assignment: CDR1 GEAIGNYY and CDR2 EKD. The CDR3, as DNA: TGTGCCTGTGACTACTGGGGGATACGCTGGGACACCCGACAGATGTTTTTC. It specifies CACDYWGIRWDTRQMFF.

A few counts support this clone. An end of the junction does not agree with germline; a read error may underlie this. The chain is built from TRDV2 and TRDJ3; 13 bases agree with TRDD3. Germline lookup yields CDR1 GEAIGNYY and CDR2 EKD. This CDR3 is built from 20 residues. DNA for the CDR3: TGTGCCTGTGACGGGGTACTGGGGGATACGCGCTCCTGGGTCACCCGACAGATGTTTTTC. This encodes CACDGVLGDTRSWVTRQMFF.